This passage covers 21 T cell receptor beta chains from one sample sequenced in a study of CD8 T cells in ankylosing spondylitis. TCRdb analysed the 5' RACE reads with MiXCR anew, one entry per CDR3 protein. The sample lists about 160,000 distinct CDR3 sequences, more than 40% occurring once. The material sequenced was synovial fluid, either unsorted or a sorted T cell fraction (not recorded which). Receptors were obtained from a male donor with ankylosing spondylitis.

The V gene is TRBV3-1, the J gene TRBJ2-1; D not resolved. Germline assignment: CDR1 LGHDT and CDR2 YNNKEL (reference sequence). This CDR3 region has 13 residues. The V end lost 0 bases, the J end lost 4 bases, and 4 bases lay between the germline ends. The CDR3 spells CASSQDEYNEQFF. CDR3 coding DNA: TGTGCCAGCAGCCAAGACGAGTACAATGAGCAGTTCTTC.

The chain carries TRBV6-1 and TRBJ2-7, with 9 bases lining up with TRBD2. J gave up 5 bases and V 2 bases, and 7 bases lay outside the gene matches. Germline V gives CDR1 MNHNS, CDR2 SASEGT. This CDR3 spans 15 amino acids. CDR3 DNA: TGTGCCAGCAGTGAAATAGCGGGGGTGGGAAACGAGCAGTACTTC. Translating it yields CASSEIAGVGNEQYF.

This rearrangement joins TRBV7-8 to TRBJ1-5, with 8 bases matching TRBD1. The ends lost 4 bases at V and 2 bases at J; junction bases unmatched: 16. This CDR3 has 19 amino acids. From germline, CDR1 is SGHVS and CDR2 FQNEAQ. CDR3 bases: TGTGCCAGCAGCTGGGGCCTAGGACAGGGTTTTATTGGCAATCAGCCCCAGCATTTT. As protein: CASSWGLGQGFIGNQPQHF.

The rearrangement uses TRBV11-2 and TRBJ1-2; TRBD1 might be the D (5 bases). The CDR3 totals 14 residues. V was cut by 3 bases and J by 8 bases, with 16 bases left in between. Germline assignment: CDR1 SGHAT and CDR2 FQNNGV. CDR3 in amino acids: CASSFPQAPDGYTF. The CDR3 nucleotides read TGTGCCAGCAGCTTCCCACAGGCCCCTGACGGCTACACCTTC.

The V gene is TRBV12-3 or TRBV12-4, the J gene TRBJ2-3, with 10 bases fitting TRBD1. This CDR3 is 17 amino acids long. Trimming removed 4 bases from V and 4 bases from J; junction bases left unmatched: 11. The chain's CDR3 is CASSSAYTGQGPDTQYF. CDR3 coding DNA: TGTGCCAGCAGTTCGGCCTACACGGGACAGGGGCCAGATACGCAGTATTTT.

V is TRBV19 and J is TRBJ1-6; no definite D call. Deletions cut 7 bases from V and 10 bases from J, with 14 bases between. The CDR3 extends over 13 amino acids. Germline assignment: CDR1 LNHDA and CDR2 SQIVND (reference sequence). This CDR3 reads CASTPARGSPLHF. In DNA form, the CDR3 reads TGTGCCAGTACCCCGGCCCGGGGATCACCCCTCCACTTT.

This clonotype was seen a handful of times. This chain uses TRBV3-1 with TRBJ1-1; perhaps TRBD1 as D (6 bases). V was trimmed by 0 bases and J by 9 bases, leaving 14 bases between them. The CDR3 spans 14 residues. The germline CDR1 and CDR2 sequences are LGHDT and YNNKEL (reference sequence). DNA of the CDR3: TGTGCCAGCAGCCAAGACCCGGACAGCGAGAAAGCTTTCTTT. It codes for CASSQDPDSEKAFF.

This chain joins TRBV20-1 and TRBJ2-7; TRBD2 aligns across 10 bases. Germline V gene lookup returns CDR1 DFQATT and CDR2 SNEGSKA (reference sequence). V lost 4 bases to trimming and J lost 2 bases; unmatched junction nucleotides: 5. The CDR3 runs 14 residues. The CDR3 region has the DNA TGCAGTGCTAACCTAGCGGGAGCGCCCTACGAGCAGTACTTC. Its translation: CSANLAGAPYEQYF.

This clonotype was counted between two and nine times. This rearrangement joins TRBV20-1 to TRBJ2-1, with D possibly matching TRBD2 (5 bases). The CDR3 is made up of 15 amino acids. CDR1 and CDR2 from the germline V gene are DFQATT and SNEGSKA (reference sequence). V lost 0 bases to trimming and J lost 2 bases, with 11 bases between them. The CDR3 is CSARDVASPYNEQFF. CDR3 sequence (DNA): TGCAGTGCTAGAGATGTCGCTAGCCCCTACAATGAGCAGTTCTTC.

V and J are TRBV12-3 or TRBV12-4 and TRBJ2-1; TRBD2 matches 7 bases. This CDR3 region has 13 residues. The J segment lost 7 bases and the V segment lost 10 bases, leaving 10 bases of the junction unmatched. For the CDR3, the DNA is TGTGCCACCAGAGCGGGATTTAGGAATGAGCAGTTCTTC. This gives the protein CATRAGFRNEQFF.

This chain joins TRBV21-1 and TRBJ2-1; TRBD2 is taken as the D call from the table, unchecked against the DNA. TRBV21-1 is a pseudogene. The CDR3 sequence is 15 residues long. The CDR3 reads CASSKAERGQNEQFF. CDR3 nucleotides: TGTGCCAGCAGCAAAGCTGAGCGGGGTCAAAATGAGCAGTTCTTC.

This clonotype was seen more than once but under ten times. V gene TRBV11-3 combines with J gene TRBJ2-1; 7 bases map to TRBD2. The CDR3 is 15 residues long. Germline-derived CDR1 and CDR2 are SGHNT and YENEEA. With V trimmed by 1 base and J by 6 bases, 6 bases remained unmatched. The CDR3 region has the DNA TGTGCCAGCAGCTTAGCGGGGGGTTTGGGCAATGAGCAGTTCTTC. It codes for CASSLAGGLGNEQFF.

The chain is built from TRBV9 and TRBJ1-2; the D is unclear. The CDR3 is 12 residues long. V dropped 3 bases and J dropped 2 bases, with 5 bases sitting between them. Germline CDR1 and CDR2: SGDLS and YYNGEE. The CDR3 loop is CASSAGNYGYTF. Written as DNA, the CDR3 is TGTGCCAGCAGCGCAGGAAACTATGGCTACACCTTC.

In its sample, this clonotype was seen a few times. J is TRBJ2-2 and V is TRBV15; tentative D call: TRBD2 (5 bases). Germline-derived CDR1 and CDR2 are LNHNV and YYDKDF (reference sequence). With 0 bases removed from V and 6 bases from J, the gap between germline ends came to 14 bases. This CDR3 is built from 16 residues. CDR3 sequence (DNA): TGTGCCACCAGCAGAGATTATTGGCTAGCCCCCGGGGAGCTGTTTTTT. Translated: CATSRDYWLAPGELFF.

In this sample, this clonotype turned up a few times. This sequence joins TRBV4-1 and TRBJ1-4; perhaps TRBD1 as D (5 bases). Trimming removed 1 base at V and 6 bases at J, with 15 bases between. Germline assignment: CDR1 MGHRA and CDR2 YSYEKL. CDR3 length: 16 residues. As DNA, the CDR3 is TGCGCCAGCAGCCAAGGACTCAGGGCCACGTATGAAAAACTGTTTTTT. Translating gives CASSQGLRATYEKLFF.

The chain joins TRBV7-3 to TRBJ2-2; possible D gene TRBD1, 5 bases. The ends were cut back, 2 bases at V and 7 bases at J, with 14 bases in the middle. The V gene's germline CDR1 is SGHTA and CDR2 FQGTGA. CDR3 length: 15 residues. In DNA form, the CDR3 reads TGTGCCAGCAGCTTAGGGGCAGAGATGGGCGGGGAGCTGTTTTTT. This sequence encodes CASSLGAEMGGELFF.

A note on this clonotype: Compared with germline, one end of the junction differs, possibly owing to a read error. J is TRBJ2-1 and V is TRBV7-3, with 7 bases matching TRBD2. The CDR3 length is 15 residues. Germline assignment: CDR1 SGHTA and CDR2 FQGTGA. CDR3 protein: CASSLWASGDKEQFF. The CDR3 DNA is TGTGCCAGCAGCTTATGGGCTAGCGGAGACAAAGAGCAGTTCTTC. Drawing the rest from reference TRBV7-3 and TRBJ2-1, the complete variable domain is GAGVSQTPSNKVTEKGKYVELRCDPISGHTALYWYRQSLGQGPEFLIYFQGTGAADDSGLPNDRFFAVRPEGSVSTLKIQRTERGDSAVYLCASSLWASGDKEQFFGPGTRLTVL.

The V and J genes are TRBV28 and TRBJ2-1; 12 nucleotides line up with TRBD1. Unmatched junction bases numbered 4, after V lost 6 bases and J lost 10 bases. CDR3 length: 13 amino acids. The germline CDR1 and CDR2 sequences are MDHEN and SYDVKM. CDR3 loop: CASRGGTGGEQFF. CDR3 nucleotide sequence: TGTGCCAGCAGGGGCGGGACAGGGGGCGAGCAGTTCTTC.

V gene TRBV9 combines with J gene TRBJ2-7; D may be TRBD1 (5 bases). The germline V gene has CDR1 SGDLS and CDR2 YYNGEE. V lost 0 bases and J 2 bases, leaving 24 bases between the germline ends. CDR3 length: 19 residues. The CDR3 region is CASSVGHPHRGPEPYEQYF. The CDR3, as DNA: TGTGCCAGCAGCGTAGGGCACCCCCATAGGGGCCCGGAACCCTACGAGCAGTACTTC.

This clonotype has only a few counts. The CDR3 spells CASSQAPSDYNEQFF. The CDR3 DNA reads as TGCGCCAGCAGCCAAGCCCCTAGCGACTACAATGAGCAGTTCTTC. The chain is built from TRBV4-3 and TRBJ2-1; the D gene is possibly TRBD2 (6 bases). CDR3 length: 15 amino acids. CDR1 is LGHNA, CDR2 YSLEER, per germline. Trimming stripped 1 base from V and 3 bases from J, with 10 bases between.

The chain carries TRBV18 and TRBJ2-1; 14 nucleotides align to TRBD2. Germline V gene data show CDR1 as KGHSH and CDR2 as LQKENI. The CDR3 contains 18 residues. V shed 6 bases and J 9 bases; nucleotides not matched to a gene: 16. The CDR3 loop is CASSKGTSGRSRGPEQFF. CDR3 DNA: TGTGCCAGCTCGAAGGGGACTAGCGGGAGATCCCGTGGACCTGAGCAGTTCTTC.